The 2 T cell receptor beta chains below were found in one sample sequenced in a study of blood T cell repertoires in COVID-19 (dated by TCRdb to 2018 to 2020). Libraries were built with the immunoSEQ multiplex PCR assay. Here the immuneACCESS table is served through TCRdb, limited to in-frame sequences with V and J called. Missing clones are a known gap in these copies; in checked studies unresolved V genes cover under half, and the rest lacks a known reason. The sample table records 150,000 or so clones; 90% of these occur just once. Roughly 19% of the sample is held by the ten biggest clonotypes. Sequenced: peripheral blood. Receptors were obtained from a man in his fifties or sixties with active or convalescent COVID-19.

In this sample, this clone turned up once. The rearrangement uses TRBV6-5 and TRBJ1-1; D is perhaps TRBD1 (6 bases). Per germline, CDR1 MNHEY and CDR2 SVGAGI. V was pared by 0 bases and J by 4 bases, with 12 bases between. The CDR3 loop spans 15 amino acids. Here the CDR3 DNA reads TGTGCCAGCAGTTACTCGGGGTTGGGGGCCACTGAAGCTTTCTTT. Translating gives CASSYSGLGATEAFF.

The chain employs TRBV27 and TRBJ1-2, with 9 nucleotides matching TRBD1. The ends lost 6 bases at V and 6 bases at J; junction bases unmatched: 14. This CDR3 contains 16 residues. Germline CDR1 is MNHEY and CDR2 is SMNVEV (reference sequence). CDR3 region: CASSLIRPGQGHGYTF. CDR3 bases: TGTGCCAGCAGCTTGATTAGACCGGGACAGGGCCATGGCTACACCTTC.